Following are 9 T cell receptor beta chains from one sample sequenced in a study of OX40 agonist ivuxolimab in advanced cancers. Here immunoSEQ multiplex PCR was the method, and the copy in TCRdb shows in-frame clones only, minus some. The table has tens of thousands of clones, around 87% seen once; the top ten hold 1.3%. Sequenced material: CD4+ or CD8+ T cells sorted from blood, taken in a trial of the OX40 agonist ivuxolimab. The receptors were gathered from an adult with an advanced solid tumor such as melanoma, head and neck, liver or kidney cancer.

The chain is built from TRBV7-8 and TRBJ2-3; D remains unclear. The CDR3 has 11 residues. V was cut by 6 bases and J by 6 bases, with 7 bases left in between. Germline V gene sequence: CDR1 SGHVS, CDR2 FQNEAQ. CDR3: CASRLSDTQYF. Here the CDR3 DNA reads TGTGCCAGCAGGCTATCCGATACGCAGTATTTT.

The CDR3 sequence: CASSSGLSNQPQHF. The CDR3 coding sequence is TGTGCCAGCTCTTCGGGACTTAGCAATCAGCCCCAGCATTTT. The chain combines TRBV18 with TRBJ1-5, with D perhaps matching TRBD1 (5 bases). V was shortened by 6 bases and J by 0 bases, with 9 bases between the two germline ends. There are 14 residues in the CDR3. Germline V gene sequence: CDR1 KGHSH, CDR2 LQKENI. The full variable domain, with the rest looked up from reference TRBV18 and TRBJ1-5, is NAGVMQNPRHLVRRRGQEARLRCSPMKGHSHVYWYRQLPEEGLKFMVYLQKENIIDESGMPKERFSAEFPKEGPSILRIQQVVRGDSAAYFCASSSGLSNQPQHFGDGTRLSIL.

The chain has TRBV29-1 and TRBJ2-2, with D unclear. Germline V CDR1 and CDR2: SQVTM, ANQGSEA. The germline V and J ends were trimmed by 3 bases and 1 base, with 3 bases remaining between them. There are 12 residues in the CDR3. In DNA form, the CDR3 reads TGCAGCGTTGACGGGAACACCGGGGAGCTGTTTTTT. Translation gives CSVDGNTGELFF.

This chain joins TRBV6-1 and TRBJ2-1; D not resolved. The germline CDR1 and CDR2 sequences are MNHNS and SASEGT. The ends were cut back, 6 bases at V and 4 bases at J, with 13 bases in the middle. There are 14 residues in the CDR3. The CDR3 loop is CASRGRHLYNEQFF. The DNA of the CDR3 is TGTGCCAGCAGGGGTCGACATCTTTACAATGAGCAGTTCTTC.

The rearrangement joins TRBV6-6 to TRBJ2-7, with 9 bases that match TRBD2. This CDR3 is built from 16 residues. From germline, CDR1 is MNHNY and CDR2 SVGAGI (reference sequence). The J segment lost 4 bases and the V segment lost 2 bases, leaving 9 bases of the junction unmatched. CDR3 nucleotides: TGTGCCAGCAGTTACAGGTCGGGGCGGGAGGGGTACGAGCAGTACTTC. Translating it yields CASSYRSGREGYEQYF.

This rearrangement joins TRBV6-1 to TRBJ1-5; weak D call: TRBD1 (5 bases). This CDR3 comprises 19 residues. Trimming removed 3 bases at V and 3 bases at J, with 24 bases between. Germline CDR1 MNHNS, CDR2 SASEGT. CDR3: CASSDRGNRRLIVNQPQHF. CDR3 nucleotide sequence: TGTGCCAGCAGTGACCGGGGGAACAGGCGGTTAATAGTCAATCAGCCCCAGCATTTT.

The chain combines TRBV7-8 with TRBJ2-7; D might be TRBD2 (5 bases). Germline assignment: CDR1 SGHVS and CDR2 FQNEAQ. This CDR3 has 13 residues. The V end lost 5 bases, the J end lost 7 bases, and 15 bases lay between the germline ends. CDR3 bases: TGTGCCAGCAGCCGGGATAGTAACGGTGAGCAGTACTTC. This gives the protein CASSRDSNGEQYF.

The chain couples TRBV7-3 to TRBJ2-5; 9 bases fit TRBD1. The CDR3 is made up of 16 amino acids. With 5 bases clipped from V and 4 bases from J, the junction kept 11 bases outside the gene matches. CDR1 and CDR2 (germline): SGHTA, FQGTGA. The CDR3 spells CASSDPGQGGGETQYF. CDR3 in DNA: TGTGCCAGCAGCGATCCGGGACAGGGTGGAGGAGAGACCCAGTACTTC.

This clone occurred a few times. The chain carries TRBV5-4 and TRBJ2-7; D is ambiguous. V was shortened by 2 bases and J by 1 base, with 4 bases between the two germline ends. The CDR3 contains 12 residues. CDR1 SGHNT and CDR2 YYREEE come from the germline V gene (reference sequence). The CDR3 is CASSFYSYEQYF. In nucleotides, the CDR3 is TGTGCCAGCAGCTTCTATTCCTACGAGCAGTACTTC.